This TCR beta chain emerged from a study of regulatory T cells in long-lasting Graves disease. Germline CDR1 MDHEN, CDR2 SYDVKM. The CDR3 length is 18 residues. Described time point: newly diagnosed GD, antithyroid drugs for less than 3 months. PBMC-extracted RNA yielded the TCR library. The patients were drawn from one endocrinology department in Xi'an, China. This clonotype was observed at least ten times. One junction end disagrees with the germline gene, perhaps due to a read error. For TCR beta, libraries came from iRepertoire HTBI primers and Arm-PCR of CDR3 regions. In TCRdb, the multiplex PCR reads were re-called with MiXCR into one record per CDR3 protein. The data show roughly 610,000 distinct CDR3 sequences, roughly 16% seen once. The same data also contributed to another study, on T cells in Graves' hyperthyroidism and ophthalmopathy. That work contributes: The patients, who ranged from 18 to 65 in age, presented with newly diagnosed hyperthyroidism lasting under 2 months. Primed by the HTBI set, a first-round RT-PCR was run on the TCR CDR3.

The sample consisted of peripheral blood mononuclear cells (PBMCs), taken at new diagnosis, from a patient treated with antithyroid drugs. The source is a man aged 18 to 30 with Graves disease. The J gene is TRBJ2-4, the V gene TRBV28, with 9 bases lining up with TRBD1. CDR3 sequence reads: CASRLTGGRLLAENIQYF. As DNA, the CDR3 is TGTGCCAGCAGGCTGACAGGGGGAAGACTATTAGCCGAAAACATTCAGTACTTC.